These T cell receptor beta chains were read from a single sample in a study of blood T cells in healthy people across ages. In TCRdb, the 5' RACE reads were re-called with MiXCR into one record per CDR3 protein. The profile covers 700,000 to 850,000 distinct CDR3 sequences, with about 55% appearing a single time and approximately 40% taken by the ten largest. Sequencing was carried out using blood. The receptors derive from a man aged 80 or over in good health. Each CDR3 is given with its conserved first and last residue. A D gene is named only where the DNA matches it firmly. Size is stated for part of the rows, as once, few or many counts, or as a class when the clone is expanded.

D	size	J	length	V	CDR3	DNA
TRBD2	few	TRBJ2-3	18	TRBV9	CASSVDSGRTASADTQYF	TGTGCCAGCAGCGTAGATAGCGGGAGGACAGCTTCGGCAGATACGCAGTATTTT
TRBD2	-	TRBJ2-7	16	TRBV5-1	CASRKTGTSESYEQYF	TGCGCCAGCAGAAAAACCGGGACTAGCGAATCCTACGAGCAGTACTTC
-	-	TRBJ2-3	17	TRBV9	CASSVRTTDPTRSTQYF	TGTGCCAGCAGCGTACGTACGACAGATCCGACGAGGAGTACGCAGTATTTT
-	-	TRBJ1-2	18	TRBV5-6	CASSTPGRTLEPNYGYTF	TGTGCCAGCAGCACCCCGGGCCGTACCCTAGAACCCAACTATGGCTACACCTTC
TRBD2	once	TRBJ2-1	17	TRBV28	CASSLLAGGSSYNERFF	TGTGCCAGCAGTTTATTGGCGGGAGGAAGCTCCTACAATGAGCGGTTCTTC
-	-	TRBJ1-2	13	TRBV5-1	CASGFKGADGYTF	TGCGCCAGCGGTTTTAAGGGCGCTGATGGCTACACCTTC
TRBD2	-	TRBJ2-2	14	TRBV3-1	CASLSAGGTGELFF	TGTGCCAGCTTGTCAGCGGGAGGCACCGGGGAGCTGTTTTTT
TRBD1	-	TRBJ2-5	13	TRBV5-1	CASSTTGAETQYF	TGCGCCAGCAGCACTACAGGGGCAGAGACCCAGTACTTC
TRBD1	-	TRBJ1-1	15	TRBV3-1	CASSHGTGSNTEAFF	TGTGCCAGCAGCCACGGGACAGGGAGTAACACTGAAGCTTTCTTT
-	-	TRBJ2-2	11	TRBV20-1	CSAEKAGELFF	TGCAGTGCTGAGAAGGCCGGGGAGCTGTTTTTT
TRBD1	few	TRBJ1-2	19	TRBV4-2	CASSQAGGDRSEANYGYTF	TGTGCCAGCAGCCAAGCCGGCGGGGACAGATCCGAAGCTAACTATGGCTACACCTTC
-	-	TRBJ2-7	19	TRBV7-2	CASSRSALGRLNVPYEQYF	TGTGCCAGCAGCCGGTCGGCCCTCGGCCGCCTGAATGTCCCCTACGAGCAGTACTTC
-	-	TRBJ2-4	18	TRBV20-1	CSARDPSPGAPTKNIQYF	TGCAGTGCTAGAGATCCTTCCCCAGGGGCGCCAACCAAAAACATTCAGTACTTC
TRBD2	-	TRBJ2-1	13	TRBV24-1	CATSDPRGAGEFF	TGTGCCACCAGTGATCCACGTGGAGCGGGGGAGTTCTTC
TRBD2	-	TRBJ2-1	13	TRBV20-1	CSARLAGVGEQFF	TGCAGTGCTAGGCTAGCGGGAGTGGGTGAGCAGTTCTTC
TRBD1	-	TRBJ2-7	14	TRBV25-1	CASSAWDRDYEQYF	TGTGCCAGCAGTGCTTGGGACAGGGACTACGAGCAGTACTTC
TRBD1	few	TRBJ2-7	13	TRBV20-1	CSAYRQGKDEQYF	TGCAGTGCTTACAGACAGGGGAAGGACGAGCAGTACTTC
-	-	TRBJ2-1	14	TRBV3-1	CASSGSAGVDEQFF	TGTGCCAGCAGTGGGTCGGCGGGCGTGGATGAGCAGTTCTTC
-	-	TRBJ2-7	14	TRBV5-5	CASSRTVSYNEQYF	TGTGCCAGCAGCCGAACCGTCTCCTACAATGAGCAGTACTTC
-	-	TRBJ2-4	12	TRBV10-3	CAISEPGTLQYF	TGTGCCATCAGTGAGCCGGGAACTCTTCAGTACTTC
-	-	TRBJ2-7	12	TRBV20-1	CSAEAGPYEQYF	TGCAGTGCGGAAGCAGGGCCCTACGAGCAGTACTTC
TRBD2	-	TRBJ2-7	16	TRBV9	CASSPPGLAGSYEQYF	TGTGCCAGCAGCCCTCCCGGACTAGCGGGAAGCTACGAGCAGTACTTC
TRBD2	-	TRBJ2-1	15	TRBV5-1	CASSLGRGTYNEQFF	TGCGCCAGCAGCCTCGGGAGGGGGACGTACAATGAGCAGTTCTTC
-	-	TRBJ2-2	14	TRBV11-3	CASSALSNTGELFF	TGTGCCAGCAGCGCCCTATCGAACACCGGGGAGCTGTTTTTT
TRBD1	-	TRBJ1-1	14	TRBV6-5	CASRRGQGSTEAFF	TGTGCCAGCAGAAGGGGACAGGGGAGCACTGAAGCTTTCTTT
TRBD2	-	TRBJ2-3	16	TRBV2	CASSDVLAGVADTQYF	TGTGCCAGCAGTGATGTGTTAGCGGGAGTAGCAGATACGCAGTATTTT
TRBD1	-	TRBJ1-5	14	TRBV29-1	CSVGGQGADQPQHF	TGCAGCGTTGGAGGACAGGGGGCCGATCAGCCCCAGCATTTT
TRBD1	few	TRBJ2-6	16	TRBV20-1	CSARKPGTVLANVLTF	TGCAGTGCTAGAAAACCCGGGACAGTATTGGCCAACGTCCTGACTTTC
-	-	TRBJ2-2	14	TRBV4-1	CASSPDWNTGELFF	TGCGCCAGCAGCCCGGACTGGAACACCGGGGAGCTGTTTTTT
-	-	TRBJ2-3	11	TRBV2	CASSEVDTQYF	TGTGCCAGCAGTGAAGTAGATACGCAGTATTTT
-	-	TRBJ1-1	12	TRBV10-3	CAISEGTTHAFF	TGTGCCATCAGTGAGGGGACGACTCACGCTTTCTTT
TRBD2	-	TRBJ2-1	18	TRBV6-1	CASSRTSGSVSSYNEQFF	TGTGCCAGCAGTCGGACTAGCGGGAGCGTCAGCTCCTACAATGAGCAGTTCTTC
TRBD1	few	TRBJ2-7	15	TRBV5-1	CASSTGQGSTYEQYF	TGCGCCAGCAGCACGGGACAGGGATCCACCTACGAGCAGTACTTC
TRBD2	-	TRBJ2-7	15	TRBV11-3	CASSLVGTSESEQYF	TGTGCCAGCAGCTTAGTTGGGACTAGCGAGTCCGAGCAGTACTTC
TRBD2	-	TRBJ2-5	13	TRBV29-1	CSVASGGRSEQYF	TGCAGCGTTGCATCTGGCGGGAGGAGTGAGCAGTACTTC
-	-	TRBJ2-1	18	TRBV4-1	CASSQVRLLPAVGYEQFF	TGCGCCAGCAGCCAAGTAAGACTCCTACCAGCGGTCGGCTATGAGCAGTTCTTC
-	-	TRBJ2-3	13	TRBV20-1	CSAENRGTDTQYF	TGCAGTGCCGAGAACAGGGGCACAGATACGCAGTATTTT
-	few	TRBJ2-5	15	TRBV2	CAGTPVGTGVKTQYF	TGTGCCGGGACCCCAGTTGGGACGGGCGTGAAGACCCAGTACTTC
-	-	TRBJ2-7	15	TRBV4-1	CASSQGGHQIYEQYF	TGCGCCAGCAGCCAGGGGGGACACCAGATCTACGAGCAGTACTTC
-	-	TRBJ1-2	14	TRBV12-3/TRBV12-4	CASSHSVVNYGYTF	TGTGCCAGCTCCCATTCGGTAGTTAACTATGGCTACACCTTC
-	many	TRBJ2-3	15	TRBV4-2	CASSQLLRGPRYAYF	TGTGCCAGCAGCCAATTACTCAGGGGACCCAGATACGCGTATTTT
TRBD1	-	TRBJ1-6	17	TRBV6-1	CASSARFDRGNNSPLHF	TGTGCCAGCAGTGCCCGGTTCGACAGGGGTAATAATTCACCCCTCCACTTT
TRBD2	few	TRBJ2-7	15	TRBV6-1	CASSVTSGSPYEQYF	TGTGCCAGCAGTGTGACTAGCGGGAGCCCCTACGAGCAGTACTTC
-	-	TRBJ2-7	13	TRBV25-1	CASSAFGAREQYF	TGTGCCAGCAGTGCTTTCGGGGCGCGGGAGCAGTACTTC
TRBD1	-	TRBJ2-7	15	TRBV6-5	CASSYSNRGSYEQYF	TGTGCCAGCAGTTACTCGAACAGGGGTTCCTACGAGCAGTACTTC
-	once	TRBJ2-1	13	TRBV6-4	CASSEIRGGEQFF	TGTGCCAGCAGTGAAATCAGGGGGGGCGAGCAGTTCTTC
-	-	TRBJ2-7	13	TRBV6-5	CASSFSWGNEQYF	TGTGCCAGCAGTTTCTCTTGGGGGAACGAGCAGTACTTC
-	few	TRBJ2-5	13	TRBV3-1	CASSHNRGETQYF	TGTGCCAGCAGCCATAATCGAGGGGAGACCCAGTACTTC
-	-	TRBJ2-3	14	TRBV20-1	CSADGVNRTDTQYF	TGCAGTGCCGACGGGGTTAACCGCACAGATACGCAGTATTTT
TRBD1	few	TRBJ2-5	17	TRBV7-2	CASSQGDRRSYQETQYF	TGTGCCAGCAGTCAGGGGGACAGGCGATCGTACCAAGAGACCCAGTACTTC
-	-	TRBJ2-3	12	TRBV7-9	CASSLGAGDAYF	TGTGCCAGCAGCTTAGGGGCAGGAGACGCGTATTTT
-	few	TRBJ2-6	14	TRBV24-1	CATSEGTGANVLTF	TGTGCCACCAGTGAGGGAACTGGGGCCAACGTCCTGACTTTC
TRBD1	-	TRBJ2-5	16	TRBV24-1	CATSDPGTAKRETQYF	TGTGCCACCAGTGATCCCGGGACAGCCAAACGGGAGACCCAGTACTTC
TRBD1	once	TRBJ1-1	14	TRBV5-1	CASSRGTGETEAFF	TGCGCCAGCAGCCGTGGGACAGGTGAAACTGAAGCTTTCTTT
-	-	TRBJ2-3	15	TRBV6-5	CASSYGGGSTDTQYF	TGTGCCAGCAGTTACGGTGGGGGGTCTACAGATACGCAGTATTTT